The 6 T cell receptor beta chains presented below share a single source sample, sequenced in a study of T cell responses to AZD1222 COVID-19 vaccine listed by TCRdb under 2021. Libraries came from the immunoSEQ multiplex PCR assay. Imported from immuneACCESS, the table was reduced by TCRdb to in-frame sequences with V and J called. These copies leave out some clones; in studies compared against another copy, an unresolved V gene accounts for under half, and the cause of the remainder is not known. Within this sample are more than 95,000 clones, with around 84% of them counted one time only. 17% of the sample is taken by the ten largest. The label giving this sample's time point can be read as: about 28 days (+/-7) after the second vaccine dose. This specimen consisted of peripheral blood, obtained 28 days after the second AZD1222 dose. These TCRs come from an adult who received the AZD1222 COVID-19 vaccine.

The chain employs TRBV10-3 and TRBJ2-7; 9 bases agree with TRBD1. J was trimmed by 3 bases and V by 0 bases; bases with no gene match: 6. CDR1 and CDR2 (germline): ENHRY, SYGVKD. CDR3 length: 16 residues. The chain's CDR3 is CAISESRGDRVYEQYF. The DNA for the CDR3 is TGTGCCATCAGTGAGTCGAGGGGGGACAGGGTCTACGAGCAGTACTTC.

This clone has just one count. The chain couples TRBV27 to TRBJ2-1; 7 bases map to TRBD2. The junction had 6 bases not matched to a gene; V was cut back by 2 bases and J by 5 bases. The CDR3 totals 15 residues. Germline CDR1 is MNHEY and CDR2 is SMNVEV (reference sequence). The CDR3 nucleotides are TGTGCCAGCAGTTTAAGGCTAGCGGTAGACAATGAGCAGTTCTTC. Its translation: CASSLRLAVDNEQFF.

V is TRBV2 and J is TRBJ2-7, with 8 nucleotides matching TRBD2. Trimming at V came to 6 bases and at J to 6 bases, leaving 7 bases not matched to a gene. Germline CDR1 is SNHLY and CDR2 is FYNNEI. This CDR3 region has 13 residues. The CDR3 sequence: CASSPKRETEQYF. CDR3 DNA sequence: TGTGCCAGCAGCCCCAAGCGGGAGACCGAGCAGTACTTC.

The V call is TRBV10-3, the J call TRBJ1-2; D may be TRBD1 (5 bases). This CDR3 is 13 amino acids long. Germline CDR1 ENHRY, CDR2 SYGVKD. The ends were cut back, 6 bases at V and 4 bases at J, with 12 bases in the middle. The CDR3 sequence is CAIRKQDIYGYTF. The CDR3 DNA sequence: TGTGCCATCAGGAAACAGGACATCTATGGCTACACCTTC.

The CDR3 reads CASSYASGDTGELFF. The CDR3 DNA reads as TGTGCCAGCAGTTACGCTAGCGGAGACACCGGGGAGCTGTTTTTT. V and J are TRBV6-2 or TRBV6-3 and TRBJ2-2, with 7 bases lining up with TRBD2. In germline, CDR1 is MNHEY, CDR2 SVGEGT. V lost 2 bases, J lost 3 bases, and 3 bases stayed unmatched. This CDR3 region has 15 residues.

The chain carries TRBV6-4 and TRBJ2-1; D is possibly TRBD2 (5 bases). Trimming pared 0 bases from V and 5 bases from J, leaving 14 bases between. The CDR3 length is 16 residues. Germline lookup yields CDR1 MRHNA and CDR2 SNTAGT. CDR3: CASSDSILAGNNEQFF. The CDR3 nucleotides read TGTGCCAGCAGTGACTCGATTCTAGCCGGGAACAATGAGCAGTTCTTC.